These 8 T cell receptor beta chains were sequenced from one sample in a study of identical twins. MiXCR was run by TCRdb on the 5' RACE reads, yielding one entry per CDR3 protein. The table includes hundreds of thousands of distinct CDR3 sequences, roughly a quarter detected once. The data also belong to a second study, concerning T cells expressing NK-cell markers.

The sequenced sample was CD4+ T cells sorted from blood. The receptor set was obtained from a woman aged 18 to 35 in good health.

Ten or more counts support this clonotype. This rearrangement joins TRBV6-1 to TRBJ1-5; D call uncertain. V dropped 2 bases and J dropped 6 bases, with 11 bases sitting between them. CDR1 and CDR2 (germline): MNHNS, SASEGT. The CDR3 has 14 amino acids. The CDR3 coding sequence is TGTGCCAGCAGTGAATTAGGTGGTGGTCAGCCCCAGCATTTT. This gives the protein CASSELGGGQPQHF.

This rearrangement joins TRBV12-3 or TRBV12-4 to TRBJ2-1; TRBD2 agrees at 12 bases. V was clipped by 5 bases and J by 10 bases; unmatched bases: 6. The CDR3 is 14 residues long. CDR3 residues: CASSPRTSGDEQFF. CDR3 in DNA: TGTGCCAGCAGTCCCAGGACTAGCGGGGACGAGCAGTTCTTC.

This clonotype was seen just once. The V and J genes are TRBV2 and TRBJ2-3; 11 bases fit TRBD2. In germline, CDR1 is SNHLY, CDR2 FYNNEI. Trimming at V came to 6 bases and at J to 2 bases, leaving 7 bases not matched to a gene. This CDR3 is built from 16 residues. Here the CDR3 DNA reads TGTGCCAGCAGCGCCATAGCGGGAGGGTTCACAGATACGCAGTATTTT. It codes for CASSAIAGGFTDTQYF.

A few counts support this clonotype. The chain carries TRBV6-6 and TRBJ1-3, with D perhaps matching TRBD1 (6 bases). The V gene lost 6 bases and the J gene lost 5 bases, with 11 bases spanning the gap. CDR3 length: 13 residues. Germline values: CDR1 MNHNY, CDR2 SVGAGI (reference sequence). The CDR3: CASSHGGRNTIYF. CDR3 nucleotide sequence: TGTGCCAGCAGCCACGGGGGCAGAAACACCATATATTTT.

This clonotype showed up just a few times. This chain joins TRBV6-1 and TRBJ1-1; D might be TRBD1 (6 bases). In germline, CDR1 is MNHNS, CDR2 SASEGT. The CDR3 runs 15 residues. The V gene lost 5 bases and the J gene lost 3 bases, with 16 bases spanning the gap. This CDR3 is CASSPLDRLDTEAFF. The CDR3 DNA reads TGTGCCAGCAGTCCCCTAGACAGGTTGGACACTGAAGCTTTCTTT.

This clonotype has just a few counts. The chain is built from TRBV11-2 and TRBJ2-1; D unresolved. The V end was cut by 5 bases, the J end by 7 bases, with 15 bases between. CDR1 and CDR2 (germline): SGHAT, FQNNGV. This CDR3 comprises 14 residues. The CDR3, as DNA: TGTGCCAGCAGCCTGGGATTAAACAAGAATGAGCAGTTCTTC. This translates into CASSLGLNKNEQFF.

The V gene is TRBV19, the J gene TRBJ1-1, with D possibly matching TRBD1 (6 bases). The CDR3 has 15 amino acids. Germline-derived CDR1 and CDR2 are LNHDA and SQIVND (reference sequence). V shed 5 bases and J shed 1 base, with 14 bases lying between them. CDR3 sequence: CASSGQGHTNTEAFF. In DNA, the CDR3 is TGTGCCAGTAGTGGGCAGGGACACACGAACACTGAAGCTTTCTTT.

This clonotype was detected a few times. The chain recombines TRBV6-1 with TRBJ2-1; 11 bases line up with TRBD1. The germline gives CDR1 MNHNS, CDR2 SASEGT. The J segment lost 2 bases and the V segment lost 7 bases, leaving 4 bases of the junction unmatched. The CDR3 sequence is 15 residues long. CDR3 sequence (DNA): TGTGCCAGCACCAAGGGACAGGGGGCCTACAATGAGCAGTTCTTC. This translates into CASTKGQGAYNEQFF.